Listed here are 2 T cell receptor beta chains from one sample, sequenced in a study of T-cell memory formation after mild COVID-19 (dated by TCRdb to the early 2020s). The library was generated by 5' RACE. The sequencer listed for this sample is Illumina NovaSeq 6000. TCRdb took the public reads, trimmed them with fastp at Q25, ran MiXCR for clone calling and kept in-frame beta chains. Every entry covers one CDR3 protein and lists the most common genes and DNA from its rows. The sample yields 210,000 or so distinct CDR3 sequences; around 16% were counted once. Roughly 2.4% of the sample lies in the top ten. Specimen: PBMCs or a T cell subset sorted from them (not recorded which). Every receptor here comes from an adult woman who had mild COVID-19 (a few samples of this study predate the infection). The sample titles of this study are shuffled in the database, so cell type and time point are left out; the donor was told from shared clones.

V and J are TRBV4-3 and TRBJ2-2, with unresolved D. The ends were cut back, 0 bases at V and 6 bases at J, with 5 bases in the middle. The germline V gene encodes CDR1 LGHNA and CDR2 YSLEER. This CDR3 has 13 amino acids. The CDR3 spells CASSQERAGELFF. DNA for the CDR3: TGCGCCAGCAGCCAAGAAAGGGCCGGGGAGCTGTTTTTT.

The chain uses TRBV29-1 and TRBJ2-7; D is possibly TRBD1 or TRBD2 (7 bases each). CDR1 is SQVTM and CDR2 is ANQGSEA in the germline V gene. CDR3 length: 13 residues. Trimming left V 6 bases short and J 4 bases short, with 16 bases between. CDR3 bases: TGCAGCGTACCGGGCAGGGGGGGTTACGAGCAGTACTTC. Its protein is CSVPGRGGYEQYF.